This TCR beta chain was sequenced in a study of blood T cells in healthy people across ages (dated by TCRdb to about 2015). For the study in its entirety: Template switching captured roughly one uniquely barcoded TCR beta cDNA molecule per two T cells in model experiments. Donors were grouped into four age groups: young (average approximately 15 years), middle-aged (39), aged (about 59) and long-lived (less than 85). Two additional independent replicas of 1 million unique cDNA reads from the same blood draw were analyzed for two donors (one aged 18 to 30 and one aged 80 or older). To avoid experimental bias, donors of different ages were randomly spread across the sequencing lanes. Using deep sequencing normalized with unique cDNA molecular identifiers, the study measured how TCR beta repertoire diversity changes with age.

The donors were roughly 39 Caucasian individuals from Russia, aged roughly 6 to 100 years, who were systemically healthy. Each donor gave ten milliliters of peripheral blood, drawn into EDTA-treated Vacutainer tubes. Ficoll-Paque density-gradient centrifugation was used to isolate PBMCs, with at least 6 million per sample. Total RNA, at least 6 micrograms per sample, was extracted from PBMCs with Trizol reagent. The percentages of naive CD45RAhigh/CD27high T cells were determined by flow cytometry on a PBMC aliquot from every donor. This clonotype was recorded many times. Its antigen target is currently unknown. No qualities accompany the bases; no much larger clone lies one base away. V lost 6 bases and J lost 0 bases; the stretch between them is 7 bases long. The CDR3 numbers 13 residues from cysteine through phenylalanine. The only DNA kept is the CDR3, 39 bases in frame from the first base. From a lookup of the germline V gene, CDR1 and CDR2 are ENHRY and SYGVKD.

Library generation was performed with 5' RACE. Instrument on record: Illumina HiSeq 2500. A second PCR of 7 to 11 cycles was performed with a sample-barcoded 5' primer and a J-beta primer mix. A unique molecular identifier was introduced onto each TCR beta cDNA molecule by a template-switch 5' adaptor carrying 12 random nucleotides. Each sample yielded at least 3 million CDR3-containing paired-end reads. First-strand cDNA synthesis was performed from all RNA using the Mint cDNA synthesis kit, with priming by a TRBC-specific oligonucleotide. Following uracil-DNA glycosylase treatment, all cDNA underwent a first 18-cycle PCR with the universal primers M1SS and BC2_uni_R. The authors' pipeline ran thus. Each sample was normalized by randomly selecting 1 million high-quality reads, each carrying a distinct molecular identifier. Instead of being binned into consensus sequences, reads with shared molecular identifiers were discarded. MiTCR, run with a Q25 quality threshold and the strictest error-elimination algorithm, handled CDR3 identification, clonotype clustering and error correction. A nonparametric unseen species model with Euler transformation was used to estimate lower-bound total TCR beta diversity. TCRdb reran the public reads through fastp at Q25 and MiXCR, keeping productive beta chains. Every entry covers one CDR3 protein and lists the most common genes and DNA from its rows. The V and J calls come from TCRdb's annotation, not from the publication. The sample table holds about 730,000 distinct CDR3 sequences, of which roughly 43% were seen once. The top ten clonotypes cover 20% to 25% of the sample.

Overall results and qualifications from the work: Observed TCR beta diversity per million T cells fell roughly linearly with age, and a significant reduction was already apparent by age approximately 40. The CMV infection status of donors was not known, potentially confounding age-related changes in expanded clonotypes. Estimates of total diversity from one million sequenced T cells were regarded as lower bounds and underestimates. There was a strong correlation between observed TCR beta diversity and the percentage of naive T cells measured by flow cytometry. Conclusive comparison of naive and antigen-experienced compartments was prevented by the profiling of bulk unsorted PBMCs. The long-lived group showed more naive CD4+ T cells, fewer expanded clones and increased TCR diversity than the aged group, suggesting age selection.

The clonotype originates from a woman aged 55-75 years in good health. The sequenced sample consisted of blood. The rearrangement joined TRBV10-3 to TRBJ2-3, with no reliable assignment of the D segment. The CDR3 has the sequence CAISPHSTDTQYF. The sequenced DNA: TGTGCCATCAGCCCACATAGCACAGATACGCAGTATTTT.